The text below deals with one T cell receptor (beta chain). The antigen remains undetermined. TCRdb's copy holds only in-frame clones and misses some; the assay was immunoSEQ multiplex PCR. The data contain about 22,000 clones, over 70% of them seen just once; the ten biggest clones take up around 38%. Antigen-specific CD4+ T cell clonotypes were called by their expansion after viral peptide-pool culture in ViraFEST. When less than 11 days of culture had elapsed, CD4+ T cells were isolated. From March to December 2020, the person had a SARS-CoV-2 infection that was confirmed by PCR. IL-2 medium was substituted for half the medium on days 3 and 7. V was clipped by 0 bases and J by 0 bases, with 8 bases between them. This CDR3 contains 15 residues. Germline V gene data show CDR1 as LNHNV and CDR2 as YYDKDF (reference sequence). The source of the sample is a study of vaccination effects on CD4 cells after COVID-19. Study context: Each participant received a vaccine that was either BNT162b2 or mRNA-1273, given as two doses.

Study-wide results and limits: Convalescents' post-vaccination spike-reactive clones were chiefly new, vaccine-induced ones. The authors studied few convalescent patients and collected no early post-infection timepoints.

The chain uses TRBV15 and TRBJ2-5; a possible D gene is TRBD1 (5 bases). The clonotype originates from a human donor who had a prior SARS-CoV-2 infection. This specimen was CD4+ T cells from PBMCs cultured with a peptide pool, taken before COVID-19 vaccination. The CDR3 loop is CATSRDLGDQETQYF. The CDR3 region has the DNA TGTGCCACCAGCAGAGATCTAGGGGACCAAGAGACCCAGTACTTC.